This record looks at one T cell receptor beta chain sequence and its context. What it binds is unknown. The data belong to a study of T cell responses to AZD1222 COVID-19 vaccine. Study results and caveats: Spike-specific TCR breadth and depth went up after people got two AZD1222 doses. Samples come after the peak T cell response, not at day 14. Regions 160-218 and 743-854 dominated among vaccine-associated CD4 TCRs spanning spike.

V was clipped by 2 bases and J by 6 bases, with 5 bases between them. The CDR3 totals 12 residues. Germline lookup yields CDR1 MNHEY and CDR2 SVGAGI. Libraries were prepared by immunoSEQ multiplex PCR; TCRdb keeps only in-frame clonotypes and omits some of them. The top ten hold roughly 15% of the sample, which has approximately 79,000 clones, 80% to 90% seen once. This chain uses TRBV6-5 with TRBJ2-1; D is ambiguous. The material sequenced was peripheral blood, taken on day 0 of AZD1222 vaccination. The sequence derives from an adult in good health. CDR3 protein: CASSYVGNEQFF. The CDR3 DNA is TGTGCCAGCAGTTACGTGGGCAATGAGCAGTTCTTC.